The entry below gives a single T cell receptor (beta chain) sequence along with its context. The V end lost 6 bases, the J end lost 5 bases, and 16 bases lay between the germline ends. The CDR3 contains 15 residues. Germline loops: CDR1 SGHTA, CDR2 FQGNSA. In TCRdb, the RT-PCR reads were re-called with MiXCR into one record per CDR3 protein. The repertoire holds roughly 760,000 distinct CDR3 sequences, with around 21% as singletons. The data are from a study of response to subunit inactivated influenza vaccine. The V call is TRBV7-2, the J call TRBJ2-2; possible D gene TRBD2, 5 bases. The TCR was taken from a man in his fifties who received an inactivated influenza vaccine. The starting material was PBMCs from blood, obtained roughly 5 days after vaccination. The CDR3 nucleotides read TGTGCCAGCAGACCTCGGGGTGGCGGGACCGGGGAGCTGTTTTTT. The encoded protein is CASRPRGGGTGELFF.